Below are 26 T cell receptor beta chains sequenced from a single sample in a study of shared clonotypes between healthy human individuals (dated by TCRdb to 2018 to 2021). Receptor amplification or capture employed the immunoSEQ multiplex PCR assay. TCRdb stores this immuneACCESS table with in-frame sequences only. Part of the clones is absent; in the studies checked, under half of the shortfall reflects unresolved V genes, and no reason is known for the rest. This sample is represented by about 1.5 million clones; 95% to 99% of them were singletons. The ten largest clones add up to about 0.42% of the sample. The source material was naive CD4+ T cells sorted from blood. The cell subset or site tag for this specimen amounts to: CD45RA+ positively selected. The receptors come from a man aged 25 to 45 in good health.

The V gene is TRBV5-4, the J gene TRBJ2-2, with 13 bases aligning to TRBD2. The J segment lost 7 bases and the V segment lost 4 bases, leaving 7 bases of the junction unmatched. CDR3 size: 16 residues. Germline CDR1 is SGHNT and CDR2 is YYREEE (reference sequence). The chain's CDR3 is CASSGRTSGSIGELFF. CDR3 DNA sequence: TGTGCCAGCAGCGGACGGACTAGCGGGAGCATCGGGGAGCTGTTTTTT.

CDR3 coding DNA: TGTGCCAGCAGCGTAACCCTACTAGCGGGAGTGTACGAGCAGTACTTC. Protein: CASSVTLLAGVYEQYF. The chain carries TRBV9 and TRBJ2-7; 11 bases fit TRBD2. This CDR3 spans 16 amino acids. Germline V lookup: CDR1 SGDLS, CDR2 YYNGEE. With 1 base clipped from V and 4 bases from J, the junction kept 7 bases outside the gene matches.

This chain links TRBV4-3 with TRBJ2-3; no firm D call. V was cut by 0 bases and J by 2 bases, with 12 bases left in between. CDR1 is LGHNA and CDR2 is YSLEER in the germline V gene. The CDR3 is 16 amino acids. CDR3 DNA: TGCGCCAGCAGCCAAGATTCTATCCCCCCCACAGATACGCAGTATTTT. This gives the protein CASSQDSIPPTDTQYF.

J is TRBJ2-6 and V is TRBV2, with TRBD1 matching over 7 bases. The CDR3 runs to 18 residues. The germline V gene encodes CDR1 SNHLY and CDR2 FYNNEI. J was trimmed by 0 bases and V by 7 bases; bases with no gene match: 12. The CDR3 protein is CASTQKKGQISGANVLTF. In nucleotides, the CDR3 is TGTGCCAGCACCCAAAAAAAGGGACAGATCTCTGGGGCCAACGTCCTGACTTTC.

The chain carries TRBV10-1 and TRBJ1-5, with D possibly being TRBD1 (6 bases). The V gene lost 3 bases and the J gene lost 2 bases, with 14 bases spanning the gap. Per germline, CDR1 WNHNN and CDR2 SYGVQD (reference sequence). CDR3 length: 16 amino acids. CDR3 coding DNA: TGCGCCAGCAGTGAACCCTACAGGGACCGCAATCAGCCCCAGCATTTT. It encodes CASSEPYRDRNQPQHF.

The V and J genes are TRBV6-5 and TRBJ1-2; 8 bases agree with TRBD1. Trimming took 4 bases from V and 8 from J; bases not matched to a gene: 9. CDR1 is MNHEY, CDR2 SVGAGI, per germline. The CDR3 sequence is 14 residues long. The CDR3 reads CASSSITRGRGYTF. The CDR3 nucleotides are TGTGCCAGCAGTTCAATAACCAGGGGGCGCGGCTACACCTTC.

The V call is TRBV6-1, the J call TRBJ2-1, with 8 bases matching TRBD2. CDR1 is MNHNS and CDR2 is SASEGT in the germline V gene. This CDR3 is built from 15 residues. After removal of 5 bases from V and 0 bases from J, the junction contained 3 bases not matched to a gene. CDR3 bases: TGTGCCAGCAGTTGGAGCGGGAGCTCCTACAATGAGCAGTTCTTC. It specifies CASSWSGSSYNEQFF.

Points on this clone: Other DNA variants within this sample encode the same CDR3. V and J are TRBV9 and TRBJ2-1; 7 bases are a match to TRBD1. V lost 2 bases to trimming and J lost 3 bases; unmatched junction nucleotides: 5. The CDR3 runs 15 residues. Per the germline V gene, CDR1 is SGDLS and CDR2 is YYNGEE. CDR3 DNA sequence: TGTGCCAGCAGCGTCGGGGCAGGGGGCTACAATGAGCAGTTCTTC. Translating gives CASSVGAGGYNEQFF.

J is TRBJ1-4 and V is TRBV6-5, with TRBD1 as a possible D gene (5 bases). Germline CDR1 reads MNHEY; CDR2 reads SVGAGI. The germline V and J ends were trimmed by 5 bases and 0 bases, with 7 bases remaining between them. The CDR3 loop spans 14 amino acids. Written as DNA, the CDR3 is TGTGCCAGCAGTGTGACAGCAACTAATGAAAAACTGTTTTTT. Translated: CASSVTATNEKLFF.

The genes are TRBV5-6 and TRBJ2-2; D could derive from TRBD1 or TRBD2 (5 bases each). Trimming shortened V by 3 bases and J by 5 bases, and 11 bases separated the two germline ends. From germline, CDR1 is SGHDT and CDR2 YYEEEE. The CDR3 is 14 residues long. The CDR3 spells CASSWTGTTGELFF. Here the CDR3 DNA reads TGTGCCAGCAGCTGGACCGGGACGACCGGGGAGCTGTTTTTT.

Turning to this clone: Within the sample, other DNA sequences also encode this same CDR3. The chain is built from TRBV28 and TRBJ2-7; unclear D gene. The CDR3 extends over 12 amino acids. CDR1 and CDR2 (germline): MDHEN, SYDVKM. V was shortened by 2 bases and J by 3 bases, with 5 bases between the two germline ends. Written as DNA, the CDR3 is TGTGCCAGCAGTTTAGCTTTCTACGAGCAGTACTTC. It yields the protein CASSLAFYEQYF.

V usage is TRBV9 and J usage is TRBJ2-2, with D possibly TRBD2 on 6 matching bases. The CDR3 runs to 16 residues. The germline V gene has CDR1 SGDLS and CDR2 YYNGEE. V was shortened by 4 bases and J by 4 bases, with 17 bases between the two germline ends. The CDR3 DNA follows: TGTGCCAGCAGCAACCAGCGGGCCTTAGTCACCGGGGAGCTGTTTTTT. Protein product: CASSNQRALVTGELFF.

This chain connects TRBV6-5 to TRBJ2-1; the D is unclear. Trimming removed 3 bases from V and 8 bases from J, with 5 bases in between. Germline V CDR1 and CDR2: MNHEY, SVGAGI. The CDR3 spans 11 residues. This CDR3 is CASSYLHEQFF. The CDR3 coding sequence is TGTGCCAGCAGTTATCTCCATGAGCAGTTCTTC.

CDR3 amino acids: CSVEGAGGPDTQYF. Written as DNA, the CDR3 is TGCAGCGTTGAAGGAGCGGGAGGGCCAGATACGCAGTATTTT. The gene calls are TRBV29-1 and TRBJ2-3; TRBD2 aligns across 10 bases. CDR1 and CDR2 from the germline V gene are SQVTM and ANQGSEA. The CDR3 has 14 amino acids. V was clipped by 1 base and J by 4 bases; unmatched bases: 2.

This clone was counted a single time. This chain connects TRBV29-1 to TRBJ2-7; no firm D call. The CDR3 is 13 residues long. Germline V gene lookup returns CDR1 SQVTM and CDR2 ANQGSEA. Trimming took 1 base from V and 6 from J, leaving 13 bases between them. The CDR3, as DNA: TGCAGCGTTGAAGTGAACATTGCAACCGAGCAGTACTTC. Its protein is CSVEVNIATEQYF.

A single count supports this clone. A read error may produce the germline difference seen at one junction end. V usage is TRBV7-7 and J usage is TRBJ2-7, with TRBD1 matching over 8 bases. There are 13 residues in the CDR3. Germline-derived CDR1 and CDR2 are SSHAT and FNYEAQ (reference sequence). CDR3 region: CASSIDRGGEQYF. In nucleotides, the CDR3 is TGTGCTAGCAGCATCGACAGGGGCGGCGAGCAGTACTTC.

This clone has a single count. V is TRBV7-8 and J is TRBJ2-3, with D tentatively TRBD2 (6 bases). Looked up from germline, CDR1 is SGHVS and CDR2 is FQNEAQ. The CDR3 extends over 15 amino acids. The ends were cut back, 1 base at V and 2 bases at J, with 10 bases in the middle. This chain's CDR3 is CASSLDSGVTDTQYF. As DNA, the CDR3 is TGTGCCAGCAGCTTAGATAGCGGCGTCACAGATACGCAGTATTTT.

V and J are TRBV6-5 and TRBJ2-5; the match to TRBD2 covers 10 bases. The V segment lost 6 bases and the J segment 5 bases; nucleotides outside the gene matches: 6. The CDR3 length is 14 residues. Germline V gene sequence: CDR1 MNHEY, CDR2 SVGAGI. The chain's CDR3 is CASRASGSWETQYF. CDR3 in DNA: TGTGCCAGCAGGGCTAGCGGGAGTTGGGAGACCCAGTACTTC.

The chain recombines TRBV6-5 with TRBJ1-2; 8 bases match TRBD1. V dropped 2 bases and J dropped 11; count of bases not matched to a gene: 7. The CDR3 has 13 residues. The germline V gene has CDR1 MNHEY and CDR2 SVGAGI. In DNA form, the CDR3 reads TGTGCCAGCAGTTACCGACAGGGGTCGGGGTACACCTTC. Residues: CASSYRQGSGYTF.

This clone has a single count. The chain combines TRBV7-9 with TRBJ2-2; 10 positions match TRBD2. With 6 bases clipped from V and 4 bases from J, the junction kept 5 bases outside the gene matches. Germline assignment: CDR1 SEHNR and CDR2 FQNEAQ (reference sequence). CDR3 length: 15 amino acids. The CDR3 DNA sequence: TGTGCCAGCAGTCGGACTAGCGGACCCACCGGGGAGCTGTTTTTT. Translating gives CASSRTSGPTGELFF.

The V and J genes are TRBV10-1 and TRBJ2-1; a weak D match, TRBD2 (5 bases). The V gene's germline CDR1 is WNHNN and CDR2 SYGVQD (reference sequence). V was shortened by 1 base and J by 3 bases, with 13 bases between the two germline ends. The CDR3 is 16 residues long. The CDR3 DNA follows: TGCGCCAGCAGTGAGTTGTCTAGCAGGAACTACAATGAGCAGTTCTTC. Translated: CASSELSSRNYNEQFF.

This sequence joins TRBV20-1 and TRBJ1-4, with D uncertain. Between the trimmed V and J ends, which lost 5 bases and 8 bases, there was a span of 9 bases. CDR1 and CDR2 from the germline V gene are DFQATT and SNEGSKA (reference sequence). The CDR3 runs to 11 residues. The CDR3 bases are TGCAGTGCTTATACTGCGGAAAAACTGTTTTTT. It yields the protein CSAYTAEKLFF.

V gene TRBV6-5 combines with J gene TRBJ1-2; D is possibly TRBD1 (6 bases). With 6 bases removed from V and 6 bases from J, the gap between germline ends came to 17 bases. CDR1 is MNHEY, CDR2 SVGAGI, per germline. CDR3 length: 14 residues. The CDR3 DNA follows: TGTGCCAGCAGGCGGCCACAGGGAAATAATGGCTACACCTTC. Translation: CASRRPQGNNGYTF.

The gene calls are TRBV5-4 and TRBJ2-2; D gene uncertain. The CDR3 is 16 residues long. Germline CDR1 is SGHNT and CDR2 is YYREEE (reference sequence). Trimming left V 1 base short and J 5 bases short, with 15 bases between. The DNA of the CDR3 is TGTGCCAGCAGCTTGCTCTCAGTTGGTTCGACCGGGGAGCTGTTTTTT. As protein: CASSLLSVGSTGELFF.

The CDR3 is CASSYSGRGKKTQYF. The CDR3 nucleotides read TGTGCCAGCAGCTATAGCGGGAGGGGTAAGAAGACCCAGTACTTC. The chain is built from TRBV2 and TRBJ2-5; 11 bases are shared with TRBD2. Germline trimming cut 6 bases from V and 6 bases from J; bases unmatched to any gene: 9. CDR3 length: 15 amino acids. Germline V gene sequence: CDR1 SNHLY, CDR2 FYNNEI.

This sequence joins TRBV11-3 and TRBJ2-2; D gene ambiguous. CDR1 and CDR2 from the germline V gene are SGHNT and YENEEA. This CDR3 region has 15 residues. V was clipped by 3 bases and J by 6 bases, with 14 bases between them. This chain's CDR3 is CASSFALGNPGELFF. CDR3 sequence (DNA): TGTGCCAGCAGCTTCGCCCTCGGCAACCCCGGGGAGCTGTTTTTT.